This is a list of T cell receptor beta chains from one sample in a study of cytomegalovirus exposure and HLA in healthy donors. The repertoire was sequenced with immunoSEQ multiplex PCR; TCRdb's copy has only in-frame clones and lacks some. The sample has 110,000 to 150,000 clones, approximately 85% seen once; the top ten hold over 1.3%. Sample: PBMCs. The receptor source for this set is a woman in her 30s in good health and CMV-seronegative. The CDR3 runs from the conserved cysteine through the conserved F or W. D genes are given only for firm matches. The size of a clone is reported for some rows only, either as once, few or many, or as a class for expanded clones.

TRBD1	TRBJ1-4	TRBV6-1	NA	CASRTGGVNEKLFF	TGTGCCAGCAGAACAGGGGGTGTTAATGAAAAACTGTTTTTT
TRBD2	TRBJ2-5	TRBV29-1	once	CSVERLAGGQETQYF	TGCAGCGTTGAAAGGCTAGCGGGGGGACAAGAGACCCAGTACTTC
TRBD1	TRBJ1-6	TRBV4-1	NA	CASSFRDRGLSYNSPLHF	TGCGCCAGCAGCTTCCGGGACAGGGGACTTTCCTATAATTCACCCCTCCACTTT
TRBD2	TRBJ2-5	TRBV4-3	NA	CASSQDWQREQYF	TGCGCCAGCAGCCAAGATTGGCAGCGGGAACAGTACTTC
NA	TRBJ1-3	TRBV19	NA	CASMEGWTIYF	TGTGCCAGTATGGAGGGTTGGACCATATATTTT
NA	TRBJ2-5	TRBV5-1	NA	CASSSQGGVETQYF	TGCGCCAGCAGCTCCCAGGGGGGAGTGGAGACCCAGTACTTC
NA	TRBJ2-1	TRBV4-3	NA	CASSQALLGASYNEQFF	TGCGCCAGCAGCCAAGCCTTGTTGGGGGCCTCCTACAATGAGCAGTTCTTC
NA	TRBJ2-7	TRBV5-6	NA	CASSLALWQGPYEQYF	TGTGCCAGCAGCTTGGCCCTTTGGCAGGGCCCCTACGAGCAGTACTTC
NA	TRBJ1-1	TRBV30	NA	CAWSVSFLVNTEAFF	TGTGCCTGGAGTGTTTCATTTTTAGTGAACACTGAAGCTTTCTTT
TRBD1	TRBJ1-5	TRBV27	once	CASSSRGQGGGNQPQHF	TGTGCCAGCAGTTCTAGAGGACAGGGGGGTGGCAATCAGCCCCAGCATTTT
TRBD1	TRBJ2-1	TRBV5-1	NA	CASTYRGRSNEQFF	TGCGCCAGCACCTACAGGGGTCGGTCGAATGAGCAGTTCTTC
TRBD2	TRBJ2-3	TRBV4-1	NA	CASSQDRTSGGARDTQYF	TGCGCCAGCAGCCAAGATCGTACTAGCGGGGGGGCAAGGGATACGCAGTATTTT
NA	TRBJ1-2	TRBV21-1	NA	CASSMGLAGIGDYTF	TGTGCCAGCAGCATGGGTTTGGCGGGAATTGGTGACTACACCTTC
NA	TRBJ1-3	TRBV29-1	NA	CSGLLVRSSGNTIYF	TGCAGCGGACTGCTGGTCCGGAGCTCTGGAAACACCATATATTTT
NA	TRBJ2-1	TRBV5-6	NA	CASSFGAQPYNEQFF	TGTGCCAGCAGCTTTGGGGCACAACCTTACAATGAGCAGTTCTTC
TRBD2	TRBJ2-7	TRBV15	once	CATSRSGAGEYF	TGTGCCACCAGCCGCAGCGGGGCAGGAGAGTACTTC
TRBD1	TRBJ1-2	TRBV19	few	CASSKQTGQGFYGYTF	TGTGCCAGTAGTAAGCAGACGGGACAGGGTTTTTATGGCTACACCTTC
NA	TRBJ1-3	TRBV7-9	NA	CASSPSGGRAGNTIYF	TGTGCCAGCAGCCCCTCCGGGGGACGAGCTGGAAACACCATATATTTT
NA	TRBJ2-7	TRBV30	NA	CAWSSMAYEQYF	TGTGCCTGGAGTTCTATGGCCTACGAGCAGTACTTC
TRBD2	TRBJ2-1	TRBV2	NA	CASSILAGGTYNEQFF	TGTGCCAGCAGTATCCTAGCGGGGGGGACCTACAATGAGCAGTTCTTC
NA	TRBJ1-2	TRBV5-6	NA	CASSLISLNYGYTF	TGTGCCAGCAGCCTAATATCACTTAACTATGGCTACACCTTC
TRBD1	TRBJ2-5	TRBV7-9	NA	CASSLATGGRGETQYF	TGTGCCAGCAGCTTAGCGACAGGGGGCCGGGGGGAGACCCAGTACTTC
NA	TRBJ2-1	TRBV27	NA	CASGQTGRNEQFF	TGTGCCAGCGGGCAAACAGGGCGCAATGAGCAGTTCTTC
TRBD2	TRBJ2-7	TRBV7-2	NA	CASRASGSSYEQYF	TGTGCCAGCAGAGCTAGCGGGAGCTCCTACGAGCAGTACTTC
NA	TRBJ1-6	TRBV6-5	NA	CASSAGPYNSPLHF	TGTGCCAGCAGTGCGGGACCCTATAATTCACCCCTCCACTTT
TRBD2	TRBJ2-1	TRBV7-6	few	CASSLYGRGASYNEQFF	TGTGCCAGCAGCTTATATGGGCGGGGGGCTTCCTACAATGAGCAGTTCTTC
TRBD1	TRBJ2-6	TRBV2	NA	CASAGTGRSGANVLTF	TGTGCCAGTGCCGGGACAGGGCGCTCCGGGGCCAACGTCCTGACTTTC
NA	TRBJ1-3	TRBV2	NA	CASSGGVSGNTIYF	TGTGCCAGCAGTGGGGGGGTCTCTGGAAACACCATATATTTT
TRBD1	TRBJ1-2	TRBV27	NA	CASSWDRGLFGYTF	TGTGCCAGCAGTTGGGACAGGGGGCTGTTTGGCTACACCTTC
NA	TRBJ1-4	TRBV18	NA	CASSLTGYEKLFF	TGTGCCAGCTCCCTTACAGGGTACGAAAAACTGTTTTTT
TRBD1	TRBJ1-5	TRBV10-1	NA	CASSESLGQGLSNQPQHF	TGCGCCAGCAGTGAGTCCCTCGGACAGGGACTTAGCAATCAGCCCCAGCATTTT
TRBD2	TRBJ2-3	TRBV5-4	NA	CASSSLAGGTTDTQYF	TGTGCCAGCAGCTCCTTAGCGGGGGGAACCACAGATACGCAGTATTTT
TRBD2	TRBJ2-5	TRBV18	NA	CASSPLRGVQETQYF	TGTGCCAGCTCACCACTGCGGGGGGTACAAGAGACCCAGTACTTC
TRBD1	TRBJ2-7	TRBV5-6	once	CASSLTGTGSYEQYF	TGTGCCAGCAGCTTGACCGGGACAGGGAGTTACGAGCAGTACTTC
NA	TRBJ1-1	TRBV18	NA	CASSPGGDTEAFF	TGTGCCAGCTCACCAGGAGGGGACACTGAAGCTTTCTTT
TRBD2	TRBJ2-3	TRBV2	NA	CASGLTSGRGDTQYF	TGTGCCAGCGGACTGACTAGCGGTCGCGGAGATACGCAGTATTTT
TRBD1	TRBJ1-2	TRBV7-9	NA	CASSRRQGIDGYTF	TGTGCCAGCAGCCGTAGACAGGGGATAGATGGCTACACCTTC
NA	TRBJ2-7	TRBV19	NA	CASSRYAGTGEQYF	TGTGCCAGTAGTCGTTATGCGGGAACGGGCGAGCAGTACTTC
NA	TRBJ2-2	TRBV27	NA	CASSPTPRTGELFF	TGTGCCAGCAGTCCCACCCCGAGGACCGGGGAGCTGTTTTTT
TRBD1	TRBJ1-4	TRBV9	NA	CASSGGTVDNEKLFF	TGTGCCAGCAGCGGGGGGACAGTGGATAATGAAAAACTGTTTTTT
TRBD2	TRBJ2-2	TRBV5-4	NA	CASSPGLAVGGELFF	TGTGCCAGCAGCCCGGGACTAGCGGTGGGGGGGGAGCTGTTTTTT
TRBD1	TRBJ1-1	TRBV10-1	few	CASYRGSWNRGRIAEAFF	TGCGCCAGCTACAGGGGGTCCTGGAACAGGGGGCGCATCGCTGAAGCTTTCTTT
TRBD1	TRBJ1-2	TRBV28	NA	CASSYLTGANYGYTF	TGTGCCAGCAGTTACCTTACAGGGGCCAACTATGGCTACACCTTC
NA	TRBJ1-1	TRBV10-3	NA	CAISEVVGATEAFF	TGTGCCATCAGTGAGGTTGTAGGGGCGACTGAAGCTTTCTTT
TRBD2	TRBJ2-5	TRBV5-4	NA	CASSLASRRGTQETQYF	TGTGCCAGCAGCTTGGCCTCTCGGCGGGGGACTCAAGAGACCCAGTACTTC
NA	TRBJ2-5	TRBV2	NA	CASSPTRTEPQETQYF	TGTGCCAGCAGTCCAACTCGGACAGAGCCCCAAGAGACCCAGTACTTC
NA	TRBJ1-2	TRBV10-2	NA	CASNKDSYGYTF	TGCGCCAGCAACAAGGACAGTTATGGCTACACCTTC
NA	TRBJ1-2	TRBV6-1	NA	CASIFNGVGGYTF	TGTGCCAGCATTTTTAACGGTGTTGGTGGCTACACCTTC
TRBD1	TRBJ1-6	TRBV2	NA	CASSGTGTTPLHF	TGTGCCAGCAGTGGGACAGGGACGACACCCCTCCACTTT
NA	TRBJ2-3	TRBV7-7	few	CASSLGGRTGTDTQYF	TGTGCCAGCAGCTTAGGAGGTAGAACGGGAACAGATACGCAGTATTTT
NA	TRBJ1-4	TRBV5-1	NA	CASSLGEGEKLFF	TGCGCCAGCAGCTTGGGTGAGGGTGAAAAACTGTTTTTT
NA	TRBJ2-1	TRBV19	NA	CASSIGGVNEQFF	TGTGCCAGTAGTATAGGCGGGGTCAATGAGCAGTTCTTC
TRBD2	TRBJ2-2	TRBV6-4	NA	CASSERGDTGELFF	TGTGCCAGCAGTGAGCGGGGGGACACCGGGGAGCTGTTTTTT
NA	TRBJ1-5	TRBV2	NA	CASSTGSVGQPQHF	TGTGCCAGCAGTACAGGGTCAGTAGGTCAGCCCCAGCATTTT
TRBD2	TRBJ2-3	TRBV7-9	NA	CASSNQGGGARRPTDTQYF	TGTGCCAGCAGCAACCAGGGCGGGGGAGCCCGCAGACCCACAGATACGCAGTATTTT
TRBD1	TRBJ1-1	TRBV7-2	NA	CASSQGTVNTEAFF	TGTGCCAGCAGCCAAGGGACAGTCAACACTGAAGCTTTCTTT
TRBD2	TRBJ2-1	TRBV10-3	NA	CAISESVAGGGNEQFF	TGTGCCATCAGTGAGTCCGTTGCGGGGGGTGGCAATGAGCAGTTCTTC
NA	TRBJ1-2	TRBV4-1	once	CASSPGRDPFGYGYTF	TGCGCCAGCAGCCCCGGGAGGGACCCCTTCGGCTATGGCTACACCTTC
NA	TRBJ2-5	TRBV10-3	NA	CAISGSSETQYF	TGTGCCATCAGTGGGTCCTCAGAGACCCAGTACTTC